Following are 13 T cell receptor beta chains from one sample sequenced in a study of response to subunit inactivated influenza vaccine. TCRdb redid the calling of the RT-PCR reads with MiXCR, one entry per CDR3 protein. The table includes hundreds of thousands of distinct CDR3 sequences, over 9% detected once. The same sample was also studied in work on T cells expressing NK-cell markers. From that second work: In generating TCR beta cDNA, 5'RACE template switching with UMIs was used.

The specimen comprised PBMCs from blood, sampled on the day of vaccination. Receptors were obtained from a man aged 45-60 years who received an inactivated influenza vaccine.

This clonotype occurred a few times. The V and J genes are TRBV20-1 and TRBJ1-1, with unresolved D. Germline loops: CDR1 DFQATT, CDR2 SNEGSKA (reference sequence). The CDR3 consists of 14 residues. Trimming took off 3 bases at V and 0 bases at J, with 11 bases between the two ends. This CDR3 is CSASKALMNTEAFF. For the CDR3, the DNA is TGCAGTGCTAGTAAGGCCCTCATGAACACTGAAGCTTTCTTT.

This clonotype came up a few times. This chain uses TRBV19 with TRBJ1-5, with D unresolved. V was shortened by 7 bases and J by 2 bases, with 12 bases between the two germline ends. The CDR3 length is 14 residues. Germline V gene lookup returns CDR1 LNHDA and CDR2 SQIVND (reference sequence). The CDR3 bases are TGTGCCAGTACTATCGGGTACCGCAATCAGCCCCAGCATTTT. Translation: CASTIGYRNQPQHF.

The chain uses TRBV20-1 and TRBJ2-1, with D maybe TRBD2 (6 bases). The CDR3 contains 13 residues. Germline V gene data show CDR1 as DFQATT and CDR2 as SNEGSKA (reference sequence). The V and J ends lost 4 bases and 2 bases respectively, with 9 bases between them. CDR3 nucleotides: TGCAGTGCTATCGGGGGAACCTACAATGAGCAGTTCTTC. Its protein product is CSAIGGTYNEQFF.

This clonotype was seen more than once but under ten times. The J gene is TRBJ2-3, the V gene TRBV7-9; D ambiguous. CDR1 and CDR2 (germline): SEHNR, FQNEAQ (reference sequence). The ends were cut back, 4 bases at V and 2 bases at J, with 16 bases in the middle. The CDR3 contains 16 residues. The chain's CDR3 is CASSYGSNRDTDTQYF. In DNA, the CDR3 is TGTGCCAGCAGCTACGGGTCCAACCGTGACACAGATACGCAGTATTTT.

This clonotype has just a few counts. The chain combines TRBV5-1 with TRBJ2-3; 11 bases agree with TRBD2. This CDR3 comprises 16 residues. The trim removed 0 bases at V and 5 bases at J, leaving 5 bases unmatched. CDR1 is SGHRS, CDR2 YFSETQ, per germline. CDR3 loop: CASSLDRLAGGDTQYF. The DNA for the CDR3 is TGCGCCAGCAGCTTGGATCGGCTAGCGGGAGGAGATACGCAGTATTTT.

The V gene is TRBV5-1, the J gene TRBJ2-1; TRBD2 matches at 8 bases. CDR3 size: 15 residues. The trim removed 1 base at V and 7 bases at J, leaving 7 bases unmatched. The germline V gene encodes CDR1 SGHRS and CDR2 YFSETQ. The DNA for the CDR3 is TGCGCCAGCAGCTTGATCGGGACTAGTAGTAATGAGCAGTTCTTC. It translates to CASSLIGTSSNEQFF.

CDR3 DNA sequence: TGCAGTGCTAGCCGCGGGAGCAGGAGCTACGAGCAGTACTTC. Translated, it gives CSASRGSRSYEQYF. This chain connects TRBV20-1 to TRBJ2-7; 7 bases agree with TRBD2. This CDR3 spans 14 amino acids. The J segment lost 3 bases and the V segment lost 3 bases, leaving 8 bases of the junction unmatched. Germline V gene lookup returns CDR1 DFQATT and CDR2 SNEGSKA (reference sequence).

This clonotype came up a few times. The chain uses TRBV4-3 and TRBJ2-3, with D maybe TRBD2 (6 bases). Trimming stripped 2 bases from V and 4 bases from J, with 16 bases between. The CDR3 covers 16 residues. Germline V gene data show CDR1 as LGHNA and CDR2 as YSLEER. The CDR3 nucleotides read TGCGCCAGCAGCCAAACGCTAGCGCTTCCCCCAGATACGCAGTATTTT. This codes for CASSQTLALPPDTQYF.

This clonotype was seen at least ten times. The chain employs TRBV6-2 or TRBV6-3 and TRBJ2-1; 14 bases align to TRBD2. The length of the CDR3 is 18 residues. Germline CDR1 reads MNHEY; CDR2 reads SVGEGT. V lost 5 bases, J lost 5 bases, and 11 bases stayed unmatched. The CDR3 reads CASSVTSGGAKVHNEQFF. CDR3 DNA sequence: TGTGCCAGCAGTGTGACTAGCGGGGGGGCCAAGGTCCACAATGAGCAGTTCTTC.

The V call is TRBV29-1, the J call TRBJ1-2; no clear D. The germline V gene encodes CDR1 SQVTM and CDR2 ANQGSEA. This CDR3 region has 17 residues. Trimming pared 0 bases from V and 3 bases from J, leaving 20 bases between. The CDR3 DNA reads as TGCAGCGTTGAAGATGATTCGGTTTCTTCCCTATACTATGGCTACACCTTC. Translating gives CSVEDDSVSSLYYGYTF. Drawing the rest from reference TRBV29-1 and TRBJ1-2, the complete variable domain is SAVISQKPSRDICQRGTSLTIQCQVDSQVTMMFWYRQQPGQSLTLIATANQGSEATYESGFVIDKFPISRPNLTFSTLTVSNMSPEDSSIYLCSVEDDSVSSLYYGYTFGSGTRLTVV.

This clonotype occurred a few times. The chain employs TRBV25-1 and TRBJ2-1; no firm D call. The V and J ends lost 3 bases and 3 bases respectively, with 6 bases between them. CDR1 and CDR2 from the germline V gene are MGHDK and SYGVNS. This CDR3 spans 13 amino acids. CDR3 bases: TGTGCCAGCAGTGACTCTAACTACAATGAGCAGTTCTTC. Its protein product is CASSDSNYNEQFF.

This clonotype was recorded many times. The chain joins TRBV27 to TRBJ2-1, with D unresolved. CDR1 and CDR2 from the germline V gene are MNHEY and SMNVEV (reference sequence). Trimming removed 2 bases at V and 9 bases at J, with 8 bases between. CDR3 size: 12 residues. The CDR3: CASSLTGIEQFF. CDR3 DNA sequence: TGTGCCAGCAGTTTAACGGGCATTGAGCAGTTCTTC.

The chain recombines TRBV10-3 with TRBJ2-3; D is perhaps TRBD2 (5 bases). The germline V gene has CDR1 ENHRY and CDR2 SYGVKD. This CDR3 contains 15 residues. V was shortened by 3 bases and J by 4 bases, with 14 bases between the two germline ends. CDR3 nucleotides: TGTGCCATCAGTGAAGGTGGGAGAGGCCCAGATACGCAGTATTTT. Protein product: CAISEGGRGPDTQYF.